This is a list of T cell receptor beta chains from one sample in a study of cytomegalovirus exposure and HLA in healthy donors. Sequencing was performed with immunoSEQ multiplex PCR; in TCRdb, only in-frame clones are kept and a portion is missing. Recorded for this sample: approximately 52,000 clones. Sequencing was carried out using PBMCs. These receptors all stem from a man in his fifties in good health and CMV-seropositive. Each CDR3 is given with its conserved first and last residue. The D gene is left open where the match is weak.

j_call,v_call,d_call,cdr3_nt,cdr3_aa
TRBJ1-6,TRBV18,.,TGTGCCAGCTCACCGGCCGGGGATCGAAATTCACCCCTACACTTT,CASSPAGDRNSPLHF
TRBJ1-1,TRBV6-1,TRBD1,TGTGCCAGCAGTCCGCGGATTGGACAGGGTGAAGCTTTCTTT,CASSPRIGQGEAFF
TRBJ2-2,TRBV4-2,TRBD2,TGTGCCAGCAGCCAAGATCCTAGCGGGAGGAAATCGAACACCGGGGAGCTGTTTTTT,CASSQDPSGRKSNTGELFF
TRBJ1-4,TRBV25-1,.,TGTGCCAGCAGGGGGGGGCAGGCAACTAATGAAAAACTGTTTTTT,CASRGGQATNEKLFF
TRBJ2-6,TRBV9,TRBD1,TGTGCCAGCAGCGTCCCGGGACAGGGGGGTTCTGGGGCCAACGTCCTGACTTTC,CASSVPGQGGSGANVLTF
TRBJ1-6,TRBV5-6,.,TGTGCCAGCAGCTTGGGGACAGATATTACACCCCTCCACTTT,CASSLGTDITPLHF
TRBJ1-2,TRBV15,.,TGTGCCACCAGCGCCCGGGACTCCGGAGGTGGCTACACCTTC,CATSARDSGGGYTF
TRBJ2-2,TRBV5-1,.,TGCGCCAGCAGGTTACAGGAGAAAAACGGGGAGCTGTTTTTT,CASRLQEKNGELFF
TRBJ1-2,TRBV21-1,.,TGTGCCAGCAGCAAAGGAGGCCAGGAGGACCTCATCGGTGGCTACACCTTC,CASSKGGQEDLIGGYTF
TRBJ2-2,TRBV7-9,.,TGTGCCAGCAGCCGGGTCCCGGGGGAGCTGTTTTTT,CASSRVPGELFF
TRBJ2-3,TRBV28,TRBD2,TGTGCCAGCAGTCCTTTAGCGGGAAGGGCAGATACGCAGTATTTT,CASSPLAGRADTQYF
TRBJ1-1,TRBV19,.,TGTGCCAGTAGTAATCGGGACACCTACACTGAAGCTTTCTTT,CASSNRDTYTEAFF
TRBJ2-3,TRBV19,.,TGTGCCAGTAGTATCCGAACGGTGGTAGATAAGCAGTATTTT,CASSIRTVVDKQYF
TRBJ1-3,TRBV7-9,TRBD1,TGTGCCAGCAGCCCAAGGACAGGAGGCGCCTTCTCTGGAAACACCATATATTTT,CASSPRTGGAFSGNTIYF
TRBJ1-1,TRBV7-3,TRBD1,TGTGCCAGCAGCTTAACGCACAGGGGGCCTATCGGGATGAACACTGAAGCTTTCTTT,CASSLTHRGPIGMNTEAFF
TRBJ2-2,TRBV25-1,.,TGTGCCAGCAGGCCGGGACAGAACACCGGGGAGCTGTTTTTT,CASRPGQNTGELFF
TRBJ2-5,TRBV9,TRBD2,TGTGCCAGCAGTGCGTATCTAGCGGGGCGGGAGACCCAGTACTTC,CASSAYLAGRETQYF
TRBJ1-1,TRBV19,TRBD1,TGTGCCAGTAGTGTCCGGACAGGCACCATCTCGAACACTGAAGCTTTCTTT,CASSVRTGTISNTEAFF
TRBJ1-1,TRBV6-5,.,TGTGCCAGCAGTTATAATAAGAACACTGAAGCTTTCTTT,CASSYNKNTEAFF
TRBJ2-7,TRBV19,TRBD1,TGTGCCAGTAAAGGTCCAGGGGGAGTCTACGAGCAGTACTTC,CASKGPGGVYEQYF
TRBJ2-1,TRBV28,.,TGTGCCAGCAGTACCCGGACAGCAGCTTACAATGAGCAGTTCTTC,CASSTRTAAYNEQFF
TRBJ1-2,TRBV6-5,.,TGTGCCAGCAGTTTCCGGGGAATGAACCTCTATGGCTACACCTTC,CASSFRGMNLYGYTF
TRBJ2-6,TRBV6-4,.,TGTGCCAGCAGTCTTGAGGGCAGCATTACCTCTGGGGCCAACGTCCTGACTTTC,CASSLEGSITSGANVLTF
TRBJ1-5,TRBV7-9,TRBD1,TGTGCCAGCAGCTTAGACGGGACAGGTCAGCCCCAGCATTTT,CASSLDGTGQPQHF
TRBJ2-5,TRBV6-5,TRBD1,TGTGCCAGCAGCGACAGGGACCAAGAGACCCAGTACTTC,CASSDRDQETQYF
TRBJ1-2,TRBV6-4,TRBD1,TGTGCCAGCAGTGACTCGGAGGGGGCCTATGGCTACACCTTC,CASSDSEGAYGYTF
TRBJ2-3,TRBV4-3,.,TGCGCCAGCAGCCAAGGAGGAAGCGGTGCAGATACGCAGTATTTT,CASSQGGSGADTQYF
TRBJ1-1,TRBV7-9,.,TGTGCCAGCAGCCCCTCCGACAGAGGGGGAGCTTTCTTT,CASSPSDRGGAFF
TRBJ1-2,TRBV28,.,TGTGCCAGCAGTTTGGGTCAGGGCGATGGCTACACCTTC,CASSLGQGDGYTF